This T cell receptor (beta chain) derives from a study of blood T cell repertoires in COVID-19 (TCRdb year 2020). About the full investigation: Samples from collaborators originated in the United States, Italy and Spain and spanned both the acute and convalescent phases of COVID-19. The prospective study material was composed of cDNA or gDNA derived from T cells, B-cell-depleted T cells, or PBMCs. Deeply sampled blood TCRbeta repertoires from subjects exposed to, actively infected with, or recovered from COVID-19 were included in the dataset. The repertoires were made available in a free public database intended to serve as a resource for research on the immune response to SARS-CoV-2. The samples were drawn from two sources: the first 160 participants of the ongoing ImmuneRACE study, and 1,200 or so subjects contributed by 6 global collaborators. Sample metadata almost always included a de-identified subject ID, COVID-19 status, age in years and sex. Where available, HLA class I and class II types were obtained from metadata supplied by the sample provider rather than from assay-based typing. Results the study describes overall, beyond this receptor: Clinical and demographic metadata were provided uncurated, with the amount varying by source and participant.

Collaborating institutions collected whole blood in K2EDTA tubes following their own protocols. Collaborator samples were shipped for TCRbeta analysis as frozen whole blood, isolated PBMCs, or DNA extracted from either sample type. The immunoSEQ Assay, a bias-controlled multiplex PCR, was used to amplify TCRbeta CDR3 regions from genomic DNA. As for how the authors treated the data: Within the assay, amplification of reference gene primers was used to estimate how many nucleated cells each sample contained. To quantify the absolute abundance of each unique TCRbeta CDR3 rearrangement, sequence reads were collapsed and filtered. Productive Simpson clonality was computed per sample as the square root of Simpson's diversity index over productive rearrangements. The table comes from immuneACCESS by way of TCRdb, which keeps in-frame sequences with V and J called. Part of the clones is missing from these tables; in studies checked, under half for an unresolved V gene and the rest for unknown reasons. D and trimming were read from the DNA, whereas the V and J calls and clone size are those reported in that table. This sample comprises 90,000 to 110,000 clones, about 85% of them detected only once. The ten top clones hold about 3.8% of the sample.

Here V drops 6 bases and J drops 4 bases, and the junction holds 14 bases not matched to any gene. The CDR3 runs 16 residues from the cysteine to the phenylalanine. The CDR3 DNA has 48 bases and is translated from base 1. Based on the germline V gene, the CDR1 and CDR2 sequences are SGHAT and FQNNGV. On this clone: Its specific antigen is unknown. No per-base quality is available; no much larger clone lies one base away.

The chain is assembled from TRBV11-2 and TRBJ2-7, and TRBD1 matches 8 of the central bases. The sample was peripheral blood. This receptor was obtained from a man over 45 with acute or convalescent COVID-19. CDR3 protein: CASSLIPGQDGYEQYF. At the DNA level, the sequence is TGTGCCAGCAGTCTCATTCCGGGACAGGATGGATACGAGCAGTACTTC.